This TCR beta chain comes out of a study of long-term antiretroviral therapy in people with HIV. Study-level results: Across all time points, the repertoire was dominated by clones that expanded before ART.

Cryopreserved PBMC numbered about 1-10 million per sample before DNA extraction. Points on this clone: Its antigen is not known.

Assay version v3.0 of immunoSEQ was used, and it was run at survey level. Method: immunoSEQ multiplex PCR; TCRdb's copy keeps in-frame clones and lacks some. The sample lists about 20,000 clones; 65% to 85% were seen once. This CDR3 contains 15 residues. Trimming took 1 base from V and 5 from J, leaving 13 bases between them. CDR1 and CDR2 (germline): SGHDT, YYEEEE. The sample in question was unsorted PBMCs, obtained around 2.5 years before starting antiretroviral therapy. The clonotype comes from a woman aged 45-65 years with HIV. The chain is built from TRBV5-6 and TRBJ1-5, with D unresolved. CDR3 amino acids: CASSLWRSSYQPQHF. DNA of the CDR3: TGTGCCAGCAGCTTGTGGCGCAGCAGTTATCAGCCCCAGCATTTT.